This T cell receptor (beta chain) comes out of a study of shared clonotypes between healthy human individuals. V lost 6 bases, J lost 1 base, and 16 bases stayed unmatched. The CDR3 is 18 amino acids. In germline, CDR1 is SNHLY, CDR2 FYNNEI. Profiled with immunoSEQ multiplex PCR; TCRdb holds only in-frame clones, not every one. The sample holds around 2,000,000 clones; about 95% are singletons and the top ten take more than 0.9%. The naive CD8 fraction comprised CD45RO-negative cells positively selected for CCR7 and excluded terminally differentiated effector memory CD45RA+ cells. The sample was naive CD8+ T cells sorted from blood. The genes are TRBV2 and TRBJ1-1; TRBD1 matches at 8 bases. The receptor was derived from a man younger than 35 in good health. For the CDR3, the DNA is TGTGCCAGCAGCGACGTCCCGGGACAGGTTTTCACGAACACTGAAGCTTTCTTT. It yields the protein CASSDVPGQVFTNTEAFF. The full variable domain, with the rest looked up from reference TRBV2 and TRBJ1-1, is EPEVTQTPSHQVTQMGQEVILRCVPISNHLYFYWYRQILGQKVEFLVSFYNNEISEKSEIFDDQFSVERPDGSNFTLKIRSTKLEDSAMYFCASSDVPGQVFTNTEAFFGQGTRLTVV.